This TCR beta chain was documented in a study of cytomegalovirus exposure and HLA in healthy donors. For the study at large: Researchers previously reported finding fewer than 140 million unique TCR beta sequences from around 200 million T cells.

Primers included in the PCR were 60 Vbeta and 13 Jbeta primers. Sequenced by immunoSEQ multiplex PCR; TCRdb stores in-frame clones only, minus some. The sample features tens of thousands of clones, with about 1.1% in its top ten. Findings and limits, study-wide: According to the study, some 160 TCR beta chains were cytomegalovirus-associated.

The CDR3 covers 15 residues. CDR1 is LNHDA, CDR2 SQIVND, per germline (reference sequence). The germline V and J ends were trimmed by 0 bases and 0 bases, with 6 bases remaining between them. As for this clone: The antigen is not known.

The sample consisted of PBMCs. The chain has TRBV19 and TRBJ1-5; possible D gene TRBD1, 6 bases. The origin of this receptor is a woman aged 25 to 45 in good health and CMV-seronegative. The CDR3 DNA reads as TGTGCCAGTAGTATAGACAGGGGTAGCAATCAGCCCCAGCATTTT. Its protein product is CASSIDRGSNQPQHF. Full variable domain (missing parts from reference TRBV19 and TRBJ1-5): DGGITQSPKYLFRKEGQNVTLSCEQNLNHDAMYWYRQDPGQGLRLIYYSQIVNDFQKGDIAEGYSVSREKKESFPLTVTSAQKNPTAFYLCASSIDRGSNQPQHFGDGTRLSIL.